This T cell receptor (beta chain) appears in the sequencing data of a study of Tregs in tolerant kidney transplant recipients. V lost 1 base and J 2 bases, leaving 15 bases between the germline ends. The CDR3 spans 17 residues. In germline, CDR1 is LNHDA, CDR2 SQIVND (reference sequence). Regarding the study as a whole: The small number of patients limits these findings pending further validation. Tregs expanded with activated donor B cells seemed most donor-specific.

This clone was seen a single time. The antigen remains unidentified. Unstimulated Tregs (CD4+CD25+CD127-) and CD4+CD25- non-Tregs were sorted from PBMCs. The protocol was immunoSEQ multiplex PCR, while the TCRdb copy is restricted to in-frame clones and leaves out a portion. The sample has 200,000 to 300,000 clones, 84% seen once. Specimen: CD4+ T cells from blood. This clonotype was sampled from a human donor in good health. The J gene is TRBJ2-1, the V gene TRBV19, with a possible D match to TRBD2 (5 bases). The CDR3 sequence: CASSIVLGGLTYNEQFF. The CDR3 DNA is TGTGCCAGTAGTATAGTACTCGGCGGACTTACCTACAATGAGCAGTTCTTC.